The 6 T cell receptor beta chains in this list originate from one sample, sequenced in a study of T cell changes during pregnancy in multiple sclerosis (dated by TCRdb to about 2019). Libraries were constructed by the immunoSEQ multiplex PCR assay. TCRdb limited this immuneACCESS table to in-frame rearrangements with V and J called. A share of clones is missing; checked studies link under half to unresolved V genes, and the rest is unexplained. The sample data list about 48,000 clones, and 80% to 95% of these were observed just once. The ten biggest clones cover 0.75% to 0.95% of the sample. Sequencing was performed on CD4+ T cells from peripheral blood mononuclear cells, taken in the second trimester of pregnancy. The origin of the receptors is a female donor in good health, enrolled as a control in a pregnancy study.

The V and J genes are TRBV4-1 and TRBJ2-7, with TRBD2 matching 10 bases. The V segment lost 3 bases and the J segment 4 bases; nucleotides outside the gene matches: 9. This CDR3 has 16 amino acids. Germline assignment: CDR1 MGHRA and CDR2 YSYEKL. The CDR3 is CASSHDRTSGLYEQYF. The CDR3 DNA reads TGCGCCAGCAGCCATGACCGGACTAGCGGTCTATACGAGCAGTACTTC.

The chain couples TRBV11-2 to TRBJ2-5; maybe TRBD1 (5 bases). V was cut by 5 bases and J by 1 base, with 11 bases left in between. The CDR3 consists of 14 residues. Germline assignment: CDR1 SGHAT and CDR2 FQNNGV. This CDR3 reads CASSPDILQETQYF. CDR3 coding DNA: TGTGCCAGCAGCCCGGACATTCTCCAAGAGACCCAGTACTTC.

This clone came up once. The rearrangement uses TRBV28 and TRBJ1-2; TRBD1 matches 7 bases. Losses at the gene ends were 1 base for V and 4 bases for J; bases not matched to a gene: 9. Germline CDR1 and CDR2: MDHEN and SYDVKM. This CDR3 comprises 16 residues. CDR3 nucleotides: TGTGCCAGCAGTTTATTCCGGGACAGATCCATCTATGGCTACACCTTC. Encoded protein: CASSLFRDRSIYGYTF.

The table lists this clone with a few counts. The chain has TRBV28 and TRBJ2-1, with D possibly being TRBD2 (6 bases). With 7 bases removed from V and 0 bases from J, the gap between germline ends came to 19 bases. The germline gives CDR1 MDHEN, CDR2 SYDVKM. The CDR3 loop spans 17 amino acids. CDR3 sequence reads: CASTSAGTASSYNEQFF. In DNA form, the CDR3 reads TGTGCCAGCACGTCTGCGGGAACGGCCAGCTCCTACAATGAGCAGTTCTTC. The full variable domain, rest sourced from reference TRBV28 and TRBJ2-1, is DVKVTQSSRYLVKRTGEKVFLECVQDMDHENMFWYRQDPGLGLRLIYFSYDVKMKEKGDIPEGYSVSREKKERFSLILESASTNQTSMYLCASTSAGTASSYNEQFFGPGTRLTVL.

V gene TRBV5-4 combines with J gene TRBJ2-1, with TRBD1 matching 7 bases. Looked up from germline, CDR1 is SGHNT and CDR2 is YYREEE (reference sequence). V lost 4 bases to trimming and J lost 4 bases; unmatched junction nucleotides: 8. The CDR3 is 15 residues long. The CDR3 spells CASSPRDSTYNEQFF. CDR3 sequence (DNA): TGTGCCAGCAGCCCCCGGGACAGCACTTACAATGAGCAGTTCTTC.

This chain connects TRBV6-1 to TRBJ1-2; 7 bases fit TRBD1. V was pared by 6 bases and J by 7 bases, with 8 bases of the junction left unmatched. CDR1 is MNHNS and CDR2 is SASEGT in the germline V gene. The CDR3 runs 13 residues. The CDR3 coding sequence is TGTGCCAGCAGGCACAGGGGTTTGGCTGGCTACACCTTC. It translates to CASRHRGLAGYTF.